The 31 T cell receptor beta chains in this list originate from one sample, sequenced in a study of metastatic and nonmetastatic thyroid tumors. Treatment of any kind had been given to no patient before thyroid surgery. TCRdb re-called the PCR reads through MiXCR. There are 45,000 to 65,000 clones in the sample; roughly 18% occur only once, and 3% lies in the top ten. Sequenced sample: blood. The receptors stem from a female donor with papillary thyroid cancer or a benign thyroid nodule (not recorded which). Some clones in this sample may be carry-over from other donors' samples.

The table lists this clone with many counts. J is TRBJ1-4 and V is TRBV20-1; perhaps TRBD1 as D (6 bases). Germline CDR1 is DFQATT and CDR2 is SNEGSKA (reference sequence). Trimming took 0 bases from V and 7 from J, leaving 12 bases between them. The CDR3 is 14 amino acids. The CDR3 region is CSARDRGLREKLFF. The CDR3 DNA reads TGCAGTGCTAGAGACAGGGGACTGCGTGAAAAACTGTTTTTT.

There are many counts of this clone. Other DNA variants within this sample encode the same CDR3. The J gene is TRBJ2-1, the V gene TRBV7-9, with D unclear. With 5 bases removed from V and 9 bases from J, the gap between germline ends came to 17 bases. The V gene's germline CDR1 is SEHNR and CDR2 FQNEAQ (reference sequence). This CDR3 comprises 14 residues. In nucleotides, the CDR3 is TGTGCCAGCAGCCCTGAACTTGCCACCTTTGAGCAGTTCTTC. Protein product: CASSPELATFEQFF.

This clone was picked up many times. The gene calls are TRBV5-1 and TRBJ1-2; TRBD1 matches 10 bases. Trimming cost V 5 bases and J 6 bases; bases outside gene matches: 10. CDR3 size: 15 residues. Germline V gene sequence: CDR1 SGHRS, CDR2 YFSETQ. The CDR3 region is CASSPWTGGIDGYTF. The CDR3 nucleotides read TGCGCCAGCAGTCCTTGGACAGGGGGGATTGATGGCTACACCTTC.

This clone was detected a few times. At one of its ends the junction is not consistent with the germline gene, which may arise from a read error. The V and J genes are TRBV28 and TRBJ2-3; 13 nucleotides line up with TRBD2. CDR3 length equals 18 residues. Germline V gene sequence: CDR1 MDHEN, CDR2 SYDVKM. CDR3 sequence: CASSVTSGRAGLPYTRYF. The CDR3 nucleotides are TGTGCCAGCAGTGTTACTAGCGGGAGGGCAGGACTTCCATATACGCGGTATTTT.

The V call is TRBV11-3, the J call TRBJ2-7, with TRBD1 matching over 9 bases. Germline CDR1 reads SGHNT; CDR2 reads YENEEA. V shed 5 bases and J 4 bases; nucleotides not matched to a gene: 9. This CDR3 comprises 15 residues. DNA of the CDR3: TGTGCCAGCAGCAAGACCGGGACAGGGAGGTACGAGCAGTACTTC. This gives the protein CASSKTGTGRYEQYF.

The J gene is TRBJ2-7, the V gene TRBV6-2 or TRBV6-3; TRBD1 agrees at 7 bases. Germline V lookup: CDR1 MNHEY, CDR2 SVGEGT. The CDR3 is 14 residues long. V dropped 2 bases and J dropped 5; count of bases not matched to a gene: 6. The CDR3 is CASSYIRQGDEQYF. As DNA, the CDR3 is TGTGCCAGCAGTTACATTAGACAGGGCGACGAGCAGTACTTC.

This clone was recorded many times. The chain is built from TRBV20-1 and TRBJ1-2; D may be TRBD1 (6 bases). Germline V gives CDR1 DFQATT, CDR2 SNEGSKA (reference sequence). V was trimmed by 5 bases and J by 2 bases, leaving 15 bases between them. The CDR3 runs to 14 residues. As DNA, the CDR3 is TGCAGTGCTCTACAGACAGGAGGAAACTATGGCTACACCTTC. Translating it yields CSALQTGGNYGYTF.

This clone was detected ten times or more. The chain links TRBV28 to TRBJ1-5; the D gene is possibly TRBD1 (6 bases). The CDR3 length is 13 residues. Per germline, CDR1 MDHEN and CDR2 SYDVKM. V dropped 7 bases and J dropped 4 bases, with 11 bases sitting between them. This chain's CDR3 is CASIPQGNQPQHF. The CDR3 DNA reads as TGTGCCAGCATACCACAGGGTAATCAGCCCCAGCATTTT.

Many counts were recorded for this clone. The chain combines TRBV29-1 with TRBJ2-1; no firm D call. Germline V lookup: CDR1 SQVTM, CDR2 ANQGSEA. The CDR3 is 12 amino acids. Trimming took off 5 bases at V and 8 bases at J, with 13 bases between the two ends. Written as DNA, the CDR3 is TGCAGCGTTCCCAACCCTGGGTATGAGCAGTTCTTC. This sequence encodes CSVPNPGYEQFF.

This clone was observed many times. The chain couples TRBV30 to TRBJ2-1; unclear D gene. CDR1 is GTSNPN, CDR2 SVGIG, per germline (reference sequence). Trimming took off 2 bases at V and 7 bases at J, with 18 bases between the two ends. The CDR3 is 15 amino acids. CDR3 region: CAWSRQRLRANEQFF. The CDR3 DNA reads TGTGCCTGGAGTAGGCAGCGCCTGAGAGCTAATGAGCAGTTCTTC.

Of note for this clone: The junction does not match germline at one end; this may be a read error. The chain couples TRBV12-3 or TRBV12-4 to TRBJ2-7, with TRBD2 matching over 9 bases. This CDR3 is built from 14 residues. The CDR3 region is CASRGLAGTYDQYF. CDR3 DNA sequence: TGTGCCAGCAGGGGACTAGCTGGTACCTACGATCAGTACTTC.

V is TRBV6-1 and J is TRBJ1-6, with D possibly matching TRBD1 (6 bases). This CDR3 contains 13 residues. V lost 6 bases to trimming and J lost 5 bases, with 8 bases between them. Looked up from germline, CDR1 is MNHNS and CDR2 is SASEGT. The CDR3 DNA sequence: TGTGCCAGCAGGTGGGACAATAATTCACCCCTCCACTTT. It translates to CASRWDNNSPLHF.

This clone was seen repeatedly, ten times or more. At the DNA level, this CDR3 is encoded by other sequences in the same sample as well. This chain connects TRBV18 to TRBJ2-1, with 10 bases lining up with TRBD1. Germline-derived CDR1 and CDR2 are KGHSH and LQKENI. V was clipped by 6 bases and J by 7 bases; unmatched bases: 9. The CDR3 contains 15 residues. CDR3: CASSLRQGARNEQFF. The CDR3 DNA follows: TGTGCCAGCTCCCTGAGACAGGGGGCGCGGAATGAGCAGTTCTTC. Variable domain in full (rest from reference TRBV18 and TRBJ2-1): NAGVMQNPRHLVRRRGQEARLRCSPMKGHSHVYWYRQLPEEGLKFMVYLQKENIIDESGMPKERFSAEFPKEGPSILRIQQVVRGDSAAYFCASSLRQGARNEQFFGPGTRLTVL.

The chain has TRBV11-1 and TRBJ1-3; tentatively, D is TRBD1 (6 bases). Germline V CDR1 and CDR2: SGHAT, FQDESV (reference sequence). The CDR3 is 17 amino acids. V was pared by 2 bases and J by 3 bases, with 17 bases between. The CDR3 protein is CASSLSSGGGFGNTIYF. The CDR3 region has the DNA TGTGCCAGCAGCTTAAGCTCGGGGGGCGGATTTGGAAACACCATATATTTT. The whole variable domain, remainder taken from reference TRBV11-1 and TRBJ1-3, is EAEVAQSPRYKITEKSQAVAFWCDPISGHATLYWYRQILGQGPELLVQFQDESVVDDSQLPKDRFSAERLKGVDSTLKIQPAELGDSAMYLCASSLSSGGGFGNTIYFGEGSWLTVV.

This sequence joins TRBV28 and TRBJ2-7; 10 bases line up with TRBD2. The CDR3 length is 15 residues. J was trimmed by 2 bases and V by 6 bases; bases with no gene match: 7. Germline CDR1 MDHEN, CDR2 SYDVKM. The CDR3 sequence: CASRSWTSGTYEQYF. CDR3 nucleotide sequence: TGTGCCAGCAGGTCCTGGACTAGCGGTACCTACGAGCAGTACTTC.

There are many counts of this clone. The sample carries other DNA sequences with the same CDR3. The chain has TRBV27 and TRBJ2-3; D is undetermined. V was clipped by 3 bases and J by 1 base, with 8 bases between them. Germline CDR1 is MNHEY and CDR2 is SMNVEV (reference sequence). The CDR3 totals 14 residues. CDR3 nucleotide sequence: TGTGCCAGCAGTTTGGTTGAGGGCACAGATACGCAGTATTTT. It translates to CASSLVEGTDTQYF.

This clone was seen ten or more times. This sample includes further DNA sequences coding for the same CDR3. The chain recombines TRBV4-2 with TRBJ1-1; TRBD1 might be the D (5 bases). CDR1 and CDR2 (germline): LGHNA, YNFKEQ. V shed 0 bases and J shed 5 bases, with 13 bases lying between them. The CDR3 runs to 15 residues. The CDR3 protein is CASSQDNQPGTEAFF. DNA for the CDR3: TGTGCCAGCAGCCAAGATAATCAGCCAGGGACTGAAGCTTTCTTT.

This clone was found many times. This may stem from a read error, because a much larger clone lies one nucleotide away. This sample includes further DNA sequences coding for the same CDR3. V and J are TRBV20-1 and TRBJ1-5; D is undetermined. CDR3 length: 12 amino acids. The germline V gene encodes CDR1 DFQATT and CDR2 SNEGSKA (reference sequence). Written as DNA, the CDR3 is TGTAGTGCTAGAGCCATAGGGCAGCCCCAGCATTTT. Protein product: CSARAIGQPQHF.

In this sample, this clone turned up once. V usage is TRBV5-1 and J usage is TRBJ2-1, with D possibly matching TRBD2 (6 bases). The CDR3 has 14 amino acids. V lost 2 bases, J lost 7 bases, and 13 bases lay in between. Germline V gene data show CDR1 as SGHRS and CDR2 as YFSETQ. The CDR3 loop is CASSFGGSQNEQFF. CDR3 nucleotide sequence: TGCGCCAGCAGCTTTGGGGGGAGCCAAAATGAGCAGTTCTTC. The full variable domain, completed using reference TRBV5-1 and TRBJ2-1, is KAGVTQTPRYLIKTRGQQVTLSCSPISGHRSVSWYQQTPGQGLQFLFEYFSETQRNKGNFPGRFSGRQFSNSRSEMNVSTLELGDSALYLCASSFGGSQNEQFFGPGTRLTVL.

This clone was detected ten times or more. J is TRBJ1-4 and V is TRBV6-1; TRBD1 is a possible D gene (5 bases). The CDR3 is 15 amino acids. Trimming took off 0 bases at V and 2 bases at J, with 7 bases between the two ends. CDR1 and CDR2 from the germline V gene are MNHNS and SASEGT. The CDR3 loop reads CASSEAGGTNEKLFF. CDR3 coding DNA: TGTGCCAGCAGTGAAGCGGGGGGGACTAATGAAAAACTGTTTTTT.

With respect to this clone: A read error may account for a junction end that differs from germline. This sequence joins TRBV14 and TRBJ2-7; D remains unclear. Germline V lookup: CDR1 SGHDN, CDR2 FVKESK. This CDR3 comprises 13 residues. The CDR3 nucleotides are TGTGCCAGCATCCAATCCAGCCTCTACGAGCAGTACTTC. It specifies CASIQSSLYEQYF.

This clone was found many times. The V and J genes are TRBV20-1 and TRBJ2-1; a weak D match, TRBD2 (5 bases). This CDR3 contains 13 residues. Trimming took 6 bases from V and 6 from J, leaving 15 bases between them. Germline V gene data show CDR1 as DFQATT and CDR2 as SNEGSKA (reference sequence). Written as DNA, the CDR3 is TGCAGTGCCCCCGGACTCATCCGCAATGAGCAGTTCTTC. This codes for CSAPGLIRNEQFF.

This clone has a handful of counts. The rearrangement links TRBV27 to TRBJ1-2; TRBD1 is a possible D gene (5 bases). This CDR3 has 12 residues. The germline V and J ends were trimmed by 6 bases and 4 bases, with 9 bases remaining between them. The germline V gene has CDR1 MNHEY and CDR2 SMNVEV (reference sequence). Here the CDR3 reads CASRGPTYGYTF. The CDR3 DNA reads TGTGCCAGCAGGGGACCGACCTATGGCTACACCTTC.

A word on this clone: Just one base apart from a much larger clone, this may be a read error. V is TRBV11-2 and J is TRBJ2-3; a possible D gene is TRBD2 (6 bases). Germline values: CDR1 SGHAT, CDR2 FQNNGV. This CDR3 is built from 16 residues. The ends were cut back, 5 bases at V and 6 bases at J, with 21 bases in the middle. CDR3 nucleotides: TGTGCCAGCAGCCTCACGGGGACTCTCTCGTCGGATACGCAGTATTTT. It encodes CASSLTGTLSSDTQYF.

Regarding this clone: Given a much more abundant clone one base away, this may be a read error. The same CDR3 arises from other DNA sequences in this sample as well. The CDR3 is CASSSAMGIHNEQFF. CDR3 bases: TGTGCCAGCAGCTCCGCTATGGGTATCCACAATGAGCAGTTCTTC. The chain recombines TRBV11-1 with TRBJ2-1; no definite D call. CDR3 length: 15 amino acids. Trimming removed 4 bases from V and 5 bases from J, with 15 bases in between. The V gene's germline CDR1 is SGHAT and CDR2 FQDESV (reference sequence).

This clone has only a few counts. V gene TRBV10-1 combines with J gene TRBJ1-1; D is undetermined. Per the germline V gene, CDR1 is WNHNN and CDR2 is SYGVQD (reference sequence). CDR3 length: 10 amino acids. V lost 6 bases to trimming and J lost 11 bases, with 10 bases between them. CDR3 sequence: CASSVPQAFF. The CDR3 nucleotides are TGCGCCAGCAGCGTCCCTCAGGCTTTCTTT.

The chain couples TRBV15 to TRBJ2-5, with a possible D match to TRBD1 (5 bases). Looked up from germline, CDR1 is LNHNV and CDR2 is YYDKDF (reference sequence). The CDR3 is made up of 15 amino acids. Trimming left V 0 bases short and J 2 bases short, with 10 bases between. CDR3 region: CATSRDWQGQETQYF. The CDR3 DNA follows: TGTGCCACCAGCAGAGATTGGCAGGGACAAGAGACCCAGTACTTC.

In its sample, this clone was seen a few times. One junction end does not reproduce the germline sequence, and a read error may be involved. V usage is TRBV28 and J usage is TRBJ1-5, with a tentative D call TRBD1 (6 bases). The CDR3 spans 15 residues. The germline V gene has CDR1 MDHEN and CDR2 SYDVKM. The CDR3 reads CASSLIQGCNQPQHF. DNA of the CDR3: TGTGCCAGCAGTTTAATACAGGGATGCAATCAGCCGCAGCATTTT.

The rearrangement joins TRBV6-2 or TRBV6-3 to TRBJ2-5, with TRBD1 matching over 9 bases. Looked up from germline, CDR1 is MNHEY and CDR2 is SVGEGT. V shed 3 bases and J 4 bases; nucleotides not matched to a gene: 6. The CDR3 totals 15 residues. CDR3 in amino acids: CASSYETGGGETQYF. The CDR3 nucleotides are TGTGCCAGCAGTTATGAAACAGGGGGCGGAGAGACCCAGTACTTC.

With respect to this clone: No conserved phenylalanine or tryptophan ends this CDR3, so it is likely a read error. This chain connects TRBV28 to TRBJ2-7, with 7 positions matching TRBD1. There are 14 residues in the CDR3. Germline V CDR1 and CDR2: MDHEN, SYDVKM. V shed 7 bases, J shed 7 bases, and the junction held 13 bases outside the gene matches. The CDR3 protein is CASNSNSTGREQYL. Here the CDR3 DNA reads TGTGCCAGCAACTCTAACTCGACAGGGCGAGAGCAGTACTTA.

This clone was counted many times. The chain joins TRBV28 to TRBJ1-1; unclear D gene. Per the germline V gene, CDR1 is MDHEN and CDR2 is SYDVKM. Trimming pared 1 base from V and 1 base from J, leaving 19 bases between. The CDR3 extends over 18 amino acids. CDR3 in DNA: TGTGCCAGCAGTTTATCCGACCCCAGAGGGTTATGGAACACTGAAGCTTTCTTT. Translation: CASSLSDPRGLWNTEAFF.